The next 22 T cell receptor beta chains were all read from a single sample in a study of blood T cell repertoires in COVID-19. Data came from immunoSEQ multiplex PCR; TCRdb stores just in-frame clones and leaves some out. This sample has tens of thousands of clones, with around nine tenths found just once. The sequenced material came from peripheral blood. The receptors here all came from a man in his fifties with acute or convalescent COVID-19.

The chain combines TRBV4-3 with TRBJ2-2; the D gene is possibly TRBD1 (6 bases). Trimming took off 1 base at V and 8 bases at J, with 17 bases between the two ends. Germline V gives CDR1 LGHNA, CDR2 YSLEER. This CDR3 spans 16 amino acids. This CDR3 reads CASSQVLTQGAGELFF. The CDR3 DNA follows: TGCGCCAGCAGCCAAGTACTCACACAGGGAGCGGGGGAGCTGTTTTTT.

As concerns this clone: Other DNA sequences from this sample encode an identical CDR3 as well. The chain recombines TRBV4-1 with TRBJ2-1, with a tentative D call TRBD1 (6 bases). Deletions cut 4 bases from V and 9 bases from J, with 10 bases between. The CDR3 has 12 residues. Germline CDR1 reads MGHRA; CDR2 reads YSYEKL. CDR3 loop: CASSLTGSEQFF. CDR3 bases: TGCGCCAGCAGCCTGACAGGTAGTGAGCAGTTCTTC.

This chain links TRBV19 with TRBJ2-7, with D maybe TRBD2 (5 bases). V lost 5 bases and J 4 bases, leaving 12 bases between the germline ends. Germline values: CDR1 LNHDA, CDR2 SQIVND (reference sequence). This CDR3 is built from 13 residues. CDR3 in DNA: TGTGCCAGTAGTCCCGGAGGTAGATACGAGCAGTACTTC. The encoded protein is CASSPGGRYEQYF.

The chain has TRBV12-2 and TRBJ2-7; TRBD2 reflects the table's D call only, with no check against the DNA. TRBV12-2 is a pseudogene segment. The length of the CDR3 is 17 residues. The CDR3 region has the DNA TGTGCAAGTCGCTTTAGGGAACGGGAGAAAAGGATAGGGGAGCAGTACGTC. Translating gives CASRFREREKRIGEQYV.

This chain uses TRBV12-5 with TRBJ2-1; perhaps TRBD2 as D (6 bases). The germline V gene encodes CDR1 LGHNT and CDR2 FRNRAP. This CDR3 spans 13 amino acids. Trimming stripped 4 bases from V and 10 bases from J, with 14 bases between. In DNA, the CDR3 is TGTGCTAGTGGTTCACTAGCCCCGAGGGAGCAGTTCTTC. This gives the protein CASGSLAPREQFF.

The V call is TRBV7-6, the J call TRBJ1-1; 8 bases are shared with TRBD1. CDR1 SGHVS and CDR2 FNYEAQ come from the germline V gene. V shed 6 bases, J shed 7 bases, and the junction held 4 bases outside the gene matches. The CDR3 contains 12 residues. The CDR3 region is CASRPTGGEAFF. CDR3 coding DNA: TGTGCCAGCAGGCCCACAGGGGGTGAAGCTTTCTTT.

This chain connects TRBV3-1 (or the pseudogene TRBV3-2) to TRBJ2-7; D is perhaps TRBD1 (5 bases). Germline values: CDR1 LGHDT, CDR2 YNNKEL (reference sequence). The V gene lost 5 bases and the J gene lost 7 bases, with 9 bases spanning the gap. This CDR3 region has 11 residues. The CDR3 reads CASSTRTEQYF. As DNA, the CDR3 is TGTGCCAGCAGCACTCGGACAGAGCAGTACTTC.

This sequence joins TRBV7-9 and TRBJ1-5; a possible D gene is TRBD1 (5 bases). The germline gives CDR1 SEHNR, CDR2 FQNEAQ (reference sequence). V was shortened by 4 bases and J by 7 bases, with 8 bases between the two germline ends. This CDR3 contains 12 residues. The CDR3 here is CASSSGGQPQHF. As DNA, the CDR3 is TGTGCCAGCAGCTCCGGGGGACAGCCCCAGCATTTT.

The chain recombines TRBV7-9 with TRBJ2-2, with D perhaps matching TRBD1 (5 bases). CDR1 and CDR2 (germline): SEHNR, FQNEAQ (reference sequence). Trimming removed 7 bases from V and 0 bases from J, with 15 bases in between. This CDR3 is 16 amino acids long. Here the CDR3 reads CASIYPGHSNTGELFF. The CDR3 DNA reads as TGTGCCAGCATCTACCCCGGACATTCGAACACCGGGGAGCTGTTTTTT.

This chain connects TRBV5-1 to TRBJ2-2, with TRBD1 matching over 9 bases. CDR1 SGHRS and CDR2 YFSETQ come from the germline V gene. This CDR3 comprises 17 residues. V was clipped by 2 bases and J by 5 bases; unmatched bases: 10. CDR3 residues: CASSFNPGQGETGELFF. The CDR3 bases are TGCGCCAGCAGCTTCAACCCGGGACAGGGAGAAACCGGGGAGCTGTTTTTT.

This chain links TRBV5-1 with TRBJ2-7; TRBD2 might be the D (6 bases). Germline V CDR1 and CDR2: SGHRS, YFSETQ. CDR3 length: 15 amino acids. The V gene lost 2 bases and the J gene lost 0 bases, with 12 bases spanning the gap. The CDR3 coding sequence is TGCGCCAGCAGCTTCGGAGGGTCCAGCTCCTACGAGCAGTACTTC. Its translation: CASSFGGSSSYEQYF. The full variable domain, completed using reference TRBV5-1 and TRBJ2-7, is KAGVTQTPRYLIKTRGQQVTLSCSPISGHRSVSWYQQTPGQGLQFLFEYFSETQRNKGNFPGRFSGRQFSNSRSEMNVSTLELGDSALYLCASSFGGSSSYEQYFGPGTRLTVT.

The V and J genes are TRBV9 and TRBJ1-1; TRBD1 agrees at 9 bases. V gave up 4 bases and J gave up 5 bases; unmatched junction bases: 6. CDR1 is SGDLS and CDR2 is YYNGEE in the germline V gene. The CDR3 totals 14 residues. CDR3 DNA: TGTGCCAGCAGCCTACAGGGGGCAGAAACTGAAGCTTTCTTT. Residues: CASSLQGAETEAFF.

The chain employs TRBV9 and TRBJ1-2; a possible D gene is TRBD1 (6 bases). Looked up from germline, CDR1 is SGDLS and CDR2 is YYNGEE. The length of the CDR3 is 15 residues. The V and J ends lost 2 bases and 3 bases respectively, with 14 bases between them. The CDR3 nucleotides are TGTGCCAGCAGCGTCGGAGTCTCAGGGGACTATGGCTACACCTTC. Protein product: CASSVGVSGDYGYTF.

V usage is TRBV2 and J usage is TRBJ2-7; 9 nucleotides match TRBD2. The V and J ends lost 1 base and 3 bases, in that order; junction bases with no gene match: 4. There are 15 residues in the CDR3. Germline CDR1 and CDR2: SNHLY and FYNNEI. As DNA, the CDR3 is TGTGCCAGCAGTGAAGGACTAGCGGCCCGCTACGAGCAGTACTTC. It is translated as CASSEGLAARYEQYF.

The genes are TRBV5-1 and TRBJ2-3; maybe TRBD2 (5 bases). Trimming took 6 bases from V and 6 from J, leaving 11 bases between them. CDR1 and CDR2 from the germline V gene are SGHRS and YFSETQ. The CDR3 is made up of 12 amino acids. In nucleotides, the CDR3 is TGCGCCAGCACCGGACTCGGGGATACGCAGTATTTT. Protein sequence: CASTGLGDTQYF.

The chain employs TRBV4-3 and TRBJ2-1, with D maybe TRBD2 (5 bases). CDR1 is LGHNA, CDR2 YSLEER, per germline. Trimming removed 5 bases from V and 5 bases from J, with 10 bases in between. The CDR3 covers 13 residues. Here the CDR3 DNA reads TGCGCCAGCAGCTTCGGGATTGACAATGAGCAGTTCTTC. Residues: CASSFGIDNEQFF.

This sequence joins TRBV24-1 and TRBJ1-2, with TRBD1 matching over 7 bases. This CDR3 has 16 amino acids. Trimming at V came to 2 bases and at J to 7 bases, leaving 12 bases not matched to a gene. The germline V gene encodes CDR1 KGHDR and CDR2 SFDVKD. The CDR3 spells CATSDSGSDRVRGYTF. The CDR3 DNA reads as TGTGCCACCAGTGATTCAGGTTCTGACAGGGTGCGTGGCTACACCTTC.

The chain carries TRBV6-2 or TRBV6-3 and TRBJ1-6; the match to TRBD1 covers 9 bases. Losses at the gene ends were 6 bases for V and 10 bases for J; bases not matched to a gene: 7. The germline V gene encodes CDR1 MNHEY and CDR2 SVGEGT. The CDR3 spans 14 residues. DNA of the CDR3: TGTGCCAGCAGCCAGGACAGGGGAGGATCACCCCTCCACTTT. Amino acid sequence: CASSQDRGGSPLHF.

CDR3 sequence: CASSQDRVSTGELFF. CDR3 bases: TGTGCCAGCAGCCAAGATCGGGTGTCCACCGGGGAGCTGTTTTTT. V usage is TRBV14 and J usage is TRBJ2-2; D ambiguous. This CDR3 contains 15 residues. Germline loops: CDR1 SGHDN, CDR2 FVKESK. With 0 bases removed from V and 4 bases from J, the gap between germline ends came to 9 bases.

This clone appeared once. The chain recombines TRBV29-1 with TRBJ1-4; D ambiguous. Trimming removed 5 bases from V and 4 bases from J, with 5 bases in between. This CDR3 comprises 11 residues. Germline values: CDR1 SQVTM, CDR2 ANQGSEA. This CDR3 is CSVSYNEKLFF. CDR3 sequence (DNA): TGCAGCGTTTCTTATAATGAAAAACTGTTTTTT.

The V and J genes are TRBV5-4 and TRBJ2-3, with D unclear. There are 16 residues in the CDR3. Per germline, CDR1 SGHNT and CDR2 YYREEE (reference sequence). V gave up 5 bases and J gave up 4 bases, with 20 bases separating them. The CDR3: CASRAQTGGIADTQYF. The DNA of the CDR3 is TGTGCCAGCAGAGCCCAGACGGGTGGCATCGCAGATACGCAGTATTTT.

In its sample, this clone was seen once. This chain links TRBV19 with TRBJ1-5, with D tentatively TRBD1 (5 bases). The germline V and J ends were trimmed by 3 bases and 5 bases, with 8 bases remaining between them. Germline CDR1 is LNHDA and CDR2 is SQIVND (reference sequence). The CDR3 sequence is 13 residues long. The CDR3 loop is CASSMARDQPQHF. The CDR3 DNA sequence: TGTGCCAGTAGTATGGCCAGGGATCAGCCCCAGCATTTT.